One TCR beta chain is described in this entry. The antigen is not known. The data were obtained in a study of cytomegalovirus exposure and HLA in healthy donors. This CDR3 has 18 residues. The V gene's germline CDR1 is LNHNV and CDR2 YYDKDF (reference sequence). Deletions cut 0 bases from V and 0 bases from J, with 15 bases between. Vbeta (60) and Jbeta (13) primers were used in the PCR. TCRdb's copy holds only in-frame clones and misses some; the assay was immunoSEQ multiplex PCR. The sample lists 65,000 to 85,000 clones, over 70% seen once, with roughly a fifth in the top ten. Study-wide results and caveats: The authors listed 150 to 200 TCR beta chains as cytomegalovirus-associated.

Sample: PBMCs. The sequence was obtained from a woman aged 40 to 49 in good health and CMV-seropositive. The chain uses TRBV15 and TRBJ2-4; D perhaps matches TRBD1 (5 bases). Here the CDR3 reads CATSRDRWTSLAKNIQYF. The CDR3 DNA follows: TGTGCCACCAGCAGAGATAGATGGACATCCTTAGCCAAAAACATTCAGTACTTC. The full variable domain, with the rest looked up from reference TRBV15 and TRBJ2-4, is DAMVIQNPRYQVTQFGKPVTLSCSQTLNHNVMYWYQQKSSQAPKLLFHYYDKDFNNEADTPDNFQSRRPNTSFCFLDIRSPGLGDTAMYLCATSRDRWTSLAKNIQYFGAGTRLSVL.